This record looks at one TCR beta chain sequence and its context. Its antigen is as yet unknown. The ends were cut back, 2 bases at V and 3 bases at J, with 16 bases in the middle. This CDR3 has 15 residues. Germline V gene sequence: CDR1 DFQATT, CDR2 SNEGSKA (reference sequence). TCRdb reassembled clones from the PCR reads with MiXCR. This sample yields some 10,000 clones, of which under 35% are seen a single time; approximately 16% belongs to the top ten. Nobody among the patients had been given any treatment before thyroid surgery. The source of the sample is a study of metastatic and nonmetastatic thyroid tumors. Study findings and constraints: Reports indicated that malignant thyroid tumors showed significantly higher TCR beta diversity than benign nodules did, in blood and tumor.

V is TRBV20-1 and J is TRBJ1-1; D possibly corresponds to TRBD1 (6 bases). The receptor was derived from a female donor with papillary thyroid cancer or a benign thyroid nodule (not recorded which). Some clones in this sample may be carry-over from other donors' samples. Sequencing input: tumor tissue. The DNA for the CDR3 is TGCAGTGCTAGATCGGGCAGGGGAGGAGACACTGAAGCTTTCTTT. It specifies CSARSGRGGDTEAFF.